The sequence of this T cell receptor beta chain was determined in a study of blood T cell repertoires in COVID-19. Study at large: Collection of acute and convalescent COVID-19 samples took place in the United States, Italy and Spain. The analysed material was cDNA or gDNA that came from T cells, B-cell-depleted T cells, or PBMCs.

This CDR3 is 17 amino acids long. CDR1 and CDR2 (germline): MDHEN, SYDVKM. V lost 4 bases, J lost 1 base, and 16 bases lay in between. In the authors' methods: It was from reference gene primer amplification that nucleated cell counts were estimated. Some clones are missing from TCRdb's copy, which holds only in-frame ones; the method was immunoSEQ multiplex PCR. D and trimming come from the DNA, and the V and J calls and clone size come from that table. The repertoire holds approximately 70,000 clones, 82% seen once, with about an eighth in the top ten. This sequence was found in a woman older than 75 with acute or convalescent COVID-19. This chain joins TRBV28 and TRBJ2-2; D unclear. The specimen was peripheral blood. This CDR3 reads CASSYRGAYENTGELFF. The CDR3 DNA reads TGTGCCAGCAGTTACCGCGGAGCGTACGAGAACACCGGGGAGCTGTTTTTT.